This T cell receptor (beta chain) appears in the sequencing data of a study of OX40 agonist ivuxolimab in advanced cancers. The data were produced by immunoSEQ multiplex PCR, yet TCRdb's version contains in-frame clones alone and is incomplete. The sample yields roughly 66,000 clones, around nine tenths seen once. Peripheral blood came from all dose cohorts at three timepoints. Trimming stripped 3 bases from V and 5 bases from J, with 11 bases between. The germline CDR1 and CDR2 sequences are SGHVS and FNYEAQ. The CDR3 loop spans 14 amino acids. Study conclusions and caveats: Clonal expansion was among the lowest in partial responders at 0.1-3.0 mg/kg, especially CD8+. On average, CD8+ T cells had more expanded clones than CD4+.

Regarding this clone: The antigen is not known.

This receptor was identified in an adult with an advanced solid tumor such as melanoma, head and neck, liver or kidney cancer. Sequencing used CD4+ or CD8+ T cells sorted from blood, obtained in a trial of the OX40 agonist ivuxolimab. The chain is built from TRBV7-6 and TRBJ2-1; D may be TRBD1 (6 bases). The CDR3: CASSFADSNNEQFF. The CDR3 DNA is TGTGCCAGCAGCTTCGCGGACAGCAACAATGAGCAGTTCTTC.